This T cell receptor beta chain was sequenced in a study of identifying expanded T cells in peripheral blood. General study findings and limits: Roughly two-week clone count variance significantly increased as total template count grew. Over around two and four weeks, about 15 and 18 clones changed, versus around 1.2 between replicates.

CDR3 length: 14 amino acids. Germline lookup yields CDR1 MNHEY and CDR2 SVGAGI. The ends were cut back, 5 bases at V and 3 bases at J, with 13 bases in the middle. To note about this clone: What it binds is not known.

Some clones are missing from TCRdb's copy, which holds only in-frame ones; the method was immunoSEQ multiplex PCR. The sample includes 85,000 to 120,000 clones, around 89% of them seen just once. No infections or other immune events were documented during collection. This TCR derives from a person between 18 and 75 years old in good health. The chain couples TRBV6-5 to TRBJ1-1, with TRBD1 as a possible D gene (6 bases). Sequences were obtained from blood. In DNA, the CDR3 is TGTGCCAGCAGTCAGGGGATTGTGGACACTGAAGCTTTCTTT. Residues: CASSQGIVDTEAFF.